A single sample is the source of the 10 T cell receptor beta chains below, sequenced in a study of blood T cell repertoires in COVID-19 (dated by TCRdb to about 2020). Library generation was performed with the immunoSEQ multiplex PCR assay. TCRdb carries this immuneACCESS record with in-frame sequences only. Its versions omit some clonotypes, under half of them owing to an unresolved V gene in the studies checked, with the rest unexplained. The sample profile shows about 250,000 clones; around 82% of them were found once. The ten largest clonotypes hold around 1% of the sample. Sequenced input: peripheral blood. The receptors were sampled from a human donor with COVID-19, enrolled during active disease. The donor label of this sample is uncertain.

The chain uses TRBV5-6 and TRBJ2-7; maybe TRBD1 (6 bases). The CDR3 extends over 15 amino acids. With 0 bases removed from V and 9 bases from J, the gap between germline ends came to 19 bases. Germline-derived CDR1 and CDR2 are SGHDT and YYEEEE. CDR3 nucleotides: TGTGCCAGCAGCTTGGGTGGGGACACCCCCTTGGGGCAGTACTTC. It is translated as CASSLGGDTPLGQYF. Complete variable domain (other parts from reference TRBV5-6 and TRBJ2-7): DAGVTQSPTHLIKTRGQQVTLRCSPKSGHDTVSWYQQALGQGPQFIFQYYEEEERQRGNFPDRFSGHQFPNYSSELNVNALLLGDSALYLCASSLGGDTPLGQYFGPGTRLTVT.

V and J are TRBV28 and TRBJ1-2; no firm D call. V dropped 2 bases and J dropped 4 bases, with 14 bases sitting between them. This CDR3 has 15 residues. Germline V gene sequence: CDR1 MDHEN, CDR2 SYDVKM. Here the CDR3 DNA reads TGTGCCAGCAGTTTAAGTATGGGGAGAGGCTATGGCTACACCTTC. Its translation: CASSLSMGRGYGYTF.

For this clone: A read error may produce the germline difference seen at one junction end. This chain links TRBV7-7 with TRBJ2-7; 8 bases match TRBD1. The CDR3 consists of 15 residues. Germline lookup yields CDR1 SSHAT and CDR2 FNYEAQ (reference sequence). CDR3 sequence reads: CASSPWTGTPYEQYF. The CDR3, as DNA: TGTGCTAGCAGCCCGTGGACAGGGACCCCCTACGAGCAGTACTTC.

This clone appeared once. The chain links TRBV19 to TRBJ2-7; the D gene is possibly TRBD1 (5 bases). There are 14 residues in the CDR3. Germline V gene sequence: CDR1 LNHDA, CDR2 SQIVND (reference sequence). V shed 4 bases and J shed 0 bases, with 10 bases lying between them. DNA for the CDR3: TGTGCCAGTAGTACCCAGGGTGGCTCCTACGAGCAGTACTTC. This gives the protein CASSTQGGSYEQYF.

The chain is built from TRBV30 and TRBJ2-4; 8 bases agree with TRBD2. The CDR3 has 14 amino acids. Per the germline V gene, CDR1 is GTSNPN and CDR2 is SVGIG (reference sequence). The V segment lost 3 bases and the J segment 9 bases; nucleotides outside the gene matches: 10. The CDR3 loop reads CAWRAGTRIGIQYF. The CDR3, as DNA: TGTGCCTGGAGGGCCGGGACTAGAATCGGCATTCAGTACTTC.

The chain uses TRBV7-3 and TRBJ1-1, with D uncertain. There are 12 residues in the CDR3. V dropped 4 bases and J dropped 1 base, with 4 bases sitting between them. CDR1 is SGHTA and CDR2 is FQGTGA in the germline V gene. The CDR3 sequence: CASSSSNTEAFF. In nucleotides, the CDR3 is TGTGCCAGCAGCTCCTCGAACACTGAAGCTTTCTTT.

In its sample, this clone was seen once. The chain links TRBV7-2 to TRBJ2-1; 8 bases fit TRBD2. The CDR3 runs to 16 residues. From germline, CDR1 is SGHTA and CDR2 FQGNSA. Trimming took 0 bases from V and 6 from J; bases not matched to a gene: 7. CDR3: CASSLAGAGGVNEQFF. CDR3 coding DNA: TGTGCCAGCAGCTTAGCAGGGGCGGGAGGTGTCAATGAGCAGTTCTTC.

The CDR3 here is CASSSRTTTERAFF. DNA for the CDR3: TGTGCCAGCAGCTCGCGGACTACCACGGAAAGGGCTTTCTTT. The chain links TRBV5-8 to TRBJ1-1; no reliable D call. The ends were cut back, 3 bases at V and 11 bases at J, with 20 bases in the middle. This CDR3 comprises 14 residues. Germline V lookup: CDR1 SGHTS, CDR2 YDEGEE.

The chain combines TRBV5-1 with TRBJ2-3; 13 bases line up with TRBD2. J was trimmed by 5 bases and V by 4 bases; bases with no gene match: 7. CDR3 length equals 16 residues. Germline-derived CDR1 and CDR2 are SGHRS and YFSETQ. CDR3 nucleotide sequence: TGCGCCAGCAGCCAAACTAGCGGGAGGGCCGGAGATACGCAGTATTTT. It translates to CASSQTSGRAGDTQYF.

The chain has TRBV28 and TRBJ1-5; D remains ambiguous. The V end lost 6 bases, the J end lost 1 base, and 19 bases lay between the germline ends. The CDR3 contains 17 residues. Per germline, CDR1 MDHEN and CDR2 SYDVKM. CDR3 in DNA: TGTGCCAGCAGCCCCCCTATCGGGAGAGGGAGCAATCAGCCCCAGCATTTT. Its translation is CASSPPIGRGSNQPQHF.